This T cell receptor beta chain was sequenced for a study of T cells in Graves' hyperthyroidism and ophthalmopathy. This clonotype was detected many times. Its antigen is not identified. Regarding the study as a whole: Blood also held most thyroid clonotypes expanded beyond 0.001.

Researchers took RNA transcripts and amplified the TCR beta CDR3 regions from them. First-round RT-PCR of the TCR CDR3 relied on the HTBI primer set. From the multiplex PCR reads, TCRdb called clonotypes with MiXCR, one entry per CDR3 protein. The table shows hundreds of thousands of distinct CDR3 sequences, with roughly 14% occurring only once. V lost 9 bases and J lost 0, with 15 bases in between. Germline lookup yields CDR1 MDHEN and CDR2 SYDVKM. CDR3 length equals 14 residues. The V and J genes are TRBV28 and TRBJ2-7, with D possibly TRBD2 on 5 matching bases. This receptor was taken from a woman in her 40s with Graves' ophthalmopathy. The sequencing sample was made of blood. For the CDR3, the DNA is TGTGCCAGTAACGGCCGGAGCGGCTCCTACGAGCAGTACTTC. It is translated as CASNGRSGSYEQYF.